The rows below give T cell receptor beta chains drawn from one sample of a study of response to subunit inactivated influenza vaccine. TCRdb redid the calling of the RT-PCR reads with MiXCR, one entry per CDR3 protein. The repertoire holds almost 600,000 distinct CDR3 sequences, with 11% to 15% as singletons. This specimen consisted of PBMCs from blood, obtained roughly 12 days after vaccination. Source of these receptors: a man aged 45-60 years who received an inactivated influenza vaccine. Each CDR3 is given with its conserved first and last residue. A D gene is named only where the DNA matches it firmly. A clone size is listed for some rows: how often the clone was seen (once, few, many), or a class if it is expanded.

size: -; J: TRBJ1-5; V: TRBV7-2; D: TRBD1; CDR3: CASSFTGGVGQPQHF; DNA: TGTGCCAGCAGCTTCACAGGGGGCGTTGGTCAGCCCCAGCATTTT
size: few; J: TRBJ1-4; V: TRBV7-9; D: -; CDR3: CASSLVGGSNEKLFF; DNA: TGTGCCAGCAGCTTAGTCGGCGGGAGTAATGAAAAACTGTTTTTT
size: few; J: TRBJ2-1; V: TRBV6-5; D: -; CDR3: CASSYSDIHNEQFF; DNA: TGTGCCAGCAGTTACTCGGACATCCACAATGAGCAGTTCTTC
size: many; J: TRBJ2-7; V: TRBV5-1; D: -; CDR3: CASSFSGVVYEQYF; DNA: TGCGCCAGCAGCTTTTCGGGAGTTGTCTACGAGCAGTACTTC
size: -; J: TRBJ1-6; V: TRBV7-2; D: TRBD1; CDR3: CASSYRDSYNSPLHF; DNA: TGTGCCAGCAGCTACCGGGACAGCTATAATTCACCCCTCCACTTT
size: many; J: TRBJ2-7; V: TRBV11-2; D: -; CDR3: CASSLSEPSSYEQYF; DNA: TGTGCCAGCAGCTTATCCGAACCGAGCTCCTACGAGCAGTACTTC
size: few; J: TRBJ1-1; V: TRBV4-1; D: -; CDR3: CASRWQGGTEAFF; DNA: TGCGCCAGCAGGTGGCAGGGAGGGACTGAAGCTTTCTTT
size: -; J: TRBJ2-2; V: TRBV6-2/TRBV6-3; D: -; CDR3: CASSYEEHHTGELFF; DNA: TGTGCCAGCAGTTACGAAGAACACCACACCGGGGAGCTGTTTTTT
size: few; J: TRBJ2-3; V: TRBV4-1; D: -; CDR3: CASSQGQGGTDTQYF; DNA: TGCGCCAGCAGCCAAGGCCAGGGTGGGACAGATACGCAGTATTTT
size: few; J: TRBJ1-6; V: TRBV28; D: TRBD1; CDR3: CASSLGTARGFSPLHF; DNA: TGTGCCAGCAGCCTCGGGACAGCCAGGGGTTTTTCACCCCTCCACTTT
size: -; J: TRBJ1-2; V: TRBV18; D: TRBD1; CDR3: CASSPGQGASGYTF; DNA: TGTGCCAGCTCACCAGGACAGGGGGCGAGCGGCTACACCTTC
size: -; J: TRBJ1-6; V: TRBV7-9; D: -; CDR3: CASSLMAPGDNSPLHF; DNA: TGTGCCAGCAGCTTAATGGCTCCAGGAGATAATTCACCCCTCCACTTT
size: few; J: TRBJ2-7; V: TRBV10-3; D: TRBD1; CDR3: CAISESSGTGGEQYF; DNA: TGTGCCATCAGTGAGTCCTCCGGGACAGGGGGGGAGCAGTACTTC
size: few; J: TRBJ2-3; V: TRBV28; D: -; CDR3: CASSFGGRGPNTDTQYF; DNA: TGTGCCAGCAGTTTCGGGGGAAGGGGACCCAACACAGATACGCAGTATTTT
size: few; J: TRBJ2-7; V: TRBV3-1; D: -; CDR3: CASSQRADVSYEQYF; DNA: TGTGCCAGCAGCCAAAGGGCCGACGTATCCTACGAGCAGTACTTC
size: -; J: TRBJ2-5; V: TRBV25-1; D: -; CDR3: CASTVSSSRGQETQYF; DNA: TGTGCCAGCACCGTGAGCTCCTCCCGCGGCCAAGAGACCCAGTACTTC
size: -; J: TRBJ2-7; V: TRBV4-3; D: TRBD2; CDR3: CASSQESPWTSGGYEQYF; DNA: TGCGCCAGCAGCCAAGAATCCCCTTGGACTAGCGGGGGCTACGAGCAGTACTTC
size: -; J: TRBJ2-2; V: TRBV7-8; D: TRBD2; CDR3: CASSLGGGADTGELFF; DNA: TGTGCCAGCAGCTTAGGCGGGGGGGCCGACACCGGGGAGCTGTTTTTT
size: few; J: TRBJ1-4; V: TRBV6-1; D: -; CDR3: CASSDLPGLRREKLFF; DNA: TGTGCCAGCAGTGATCTTCCGGGACTTCGGCGGGAAAAACTGTTTTTT
size: -; J: TRBJ1-1; V: TRBV4-1; D: -; CDR3: CASSQRFNGLGGTEAFF; DNA: TGCGCCAGCAGCCAACGCTTCAACGGCCTGGGGGGGACTGAAGCTTTCTTT
size: -; J: TRBJ2-1; V: TRBV4-1; D: -; CDR3: CASMSYEQFF; DNA: TGCGCCAGCATGAGCTATGAGCAGTTCTTC
size: -; J: TRBJ2-2; V: TRBV2; D: -; CDR3: CASRPTGVKILTSGYTGELFF; DNA: TGTGCCAGCAGGCCGACAGGGGTGAAAATCTTGACTAGCGGTTACACCGGGGAGCTGTTTTTT
size: -; J: TRBJ1-1; V: TRBV18; D: -; CDR3: CASSPAGKQGGTEAFF; DNA: TGTGCCAGCTCACCGGCGGGAAAACAGGGTGGCACTGAAGCTTTCTTT
size: few; J: TRBJ1-1; V: TRBV7-8; D: -; CDR3: CASSARVFTEAFF; DNA: TGTGCCAGCAGCGCAAGGGTTTTCACTGAAGCTTTCTTT
size: many; J: TRBJ2-3; V: TRBV7-9; D: TRBD2; CDR3: CASSRLGGATDTQYF; DNA: TGTGCCAGCAGCCGCCTGGGAGGGGCCACAGATACGCAGTATTTT
size: many; J: TRBJ1-5; V: TRBV2; D: TRBD1; CDR3: CASSVPGQGADNQPQHF; DNA: TGTGCCAGCAGTGTCCCAGGACAGGGGGCGGACAATCAGCCCCAGCATTTT
size: few; J: TRBJ2-1; V: TRBV2; D: TRBD2; CDR3: CASKQGLAGVEQFF; DNA: TGTGCCAGCAAGCAGGGACTAGCGGGAGTTGAGCAGTTCTTC
size: -; J: TRBJ2-5; V: TRBV7-2; D: -; CDR3: CASSLAYNGGLETQYF; DNA: TGTGCCAGCAGCTTAGCGTACAACGGGGGACTAGAGACCCAGTACTTC
size: -; J: TRBJ2-5; V: TRBV24-1; D: -; CDR3: CATSDSGLETQYF; DNA: TGTGCCACCAGTGATTCAGGCTTAGAGACCCAGTACTTC
size: many; J: TRBJ2-1; V: TRBV28; D: -; CDR3: CASSLSLTGFREQFF; DNA: TGTGCCAGCAGTTTAAGTCTCACAGGGTTTCGCGAGCAGTTCTTC
size: few; J: TRBJ2-2; V: TRBV7-2; D: -; CDR3: CASSLNLRGANTGELFF; DNA: TGTGCCAGCAGCCTAAATTTACGGGGCGCGAACACCGGGGAGCTGTTTTTT
size: -; J: TRBJ1-2; V: TRBV12-3/TRBV12-4; D: -; CDR3: CASSLARGIYGYTF; DNA: TGTGCCAGCAGTTTAGCGCGGGGTATCTATGGCTACACCTTC
size: few; J: TRBJ2-7; V: TRBV2; D: TRBD1; CDR3: CASTPDRNVQYF; DNA: TGTGCCAGCACCCCGGACAGGAACGTGCAGTACTTC
size: -; J: TRBJ2-1; V: TRBV20-1; D: -; CDR3: CTQEGAANEQFF; DNA: TGCACCCAAGAAGGGGCGGCCAATGAGCAGTTCTTC
size: few; J: TRBJ2-1; V: TRBV29-1; D: TRBD2; CDR3: CSVVSTSGYYNEQFF; DNA: TGCAGCGTTGTGTCCACTAGCGGGTACTACAATGAGCAGTTCTTC
size: few; J: TRBJ1-1; V: TRBV6-5; D: -; CDR3: CASSYTGEGRAFF; DNA: TGTGCCAGCAGTTATACGGGGGAGGGGAGAGCTTTCTTT
size: few; J: TRBJ2-1; V: TRBV9; D: TRBD2; CDR3: CASSVAGGPINEQFF; DNA: TGTGCCAGCAGCGTTGCGGGAGGGCCGATCAATGAGCAGTTCTTC
size: few; J: TRBJ2-1; V: TRBV6-1; D: TRBD1; CDR3: CASSAAGTGVSNEQFF; DNA: TGTGCCAGCAGTGCAGCCGGGACAGGGGTATCAAATGAGCAGTTCTTC
size: many; J: TRBJ1-6; V: TRBV3-1; D: TRBD1; CDR3: CASRATGAYNSPLHF; DNA: TGTGCCAGCAGAGCAACAGGGGCCTATAATTCACCCCTCCACTTT
size: -; J: TRBJ2-3; V: TRBV10-3; D: TRBD1; CDR3: CAITATGIGTDTQYF; DNA: TGTGCCATCACCGCGACAGGGATAGGCACAGATACGCAGTATTTT
size: -; J: TRBJ1-1; V: TRBV19; D: -; CDR3: CASSIRQNTEAFF; DNA: TGTGCCAGTAGTATACGACAGAACACTGAAGCTTTCTTT
size: few; J: TRBJ2-7; V: TRBV12-3/TRBV12-4; D: TRBD2; CDR3: CASSQTSGAYEQYF; DNA: TGTGCCAGCAGCCAAACTAGCGGAGCCTACGAGCAGTACTTC
size: -; J: TRBJ2-2; V: TRBV3-1; D: -; CDR3: CASSQVSGLAGELFF; DNA: TGTGCCAGCAGCCAAGTATCTGGGTTGGCCGGGGAGCTGTTTTTT
size: -; J: TRBJ2-3; V: TRBV5-6; D: TRBD2; CDR3: CASSLGREKKYF; DNA: TGTGCCAGCAGTTTAGGGCGGGAGAAGAAGTATTTT
size: few; J: TRBJ2-5; V: TRBV28; D: -; CDR3: CASSRDSRETQYF; DNA: TGTGCCAGCAGTCGGGACTCTCGGGAGACCCAGTACTTC
size: many; J: TRBJ2-7; V: TRBV20-1; D: TRBD2; CDR3: CSARDFTSGAYEQYF; DNA: TGCAGTGCTAGAGATTTTACTAGCGGGGCCTACGAGCAGTACTTC
size: few; J: TRBJ2-5; V: TRBV7-9; D: TRBD2; CDR3: CASSRPSGGETQYF; DNA: TGTGCCAGCAGCCGTCCTAGCGGAGGAGAGACCCAGTACTTC
size: -; J: TRBJ2-7; V: TRBV6-1; D: TRBD2; CDR3: CASTGTSGGYEQYF; DNA: TGTGCCAGCACCGGGACTAGCGGGGGTTACGAGCAGTACTTC
size: -; J: TRBJ2-7; V: TRBV20-1; D: TRBD1; CDR3: CSAERQGVFGEQYF; DNA: TGCAGTGCTGAAAGACAGGGGGTTTTTGGCGAGCAGTACTTC
size: few; J: TRBJ1-1; V: TRBV6-1; D: -; CDR3: CASSPGGLLNTEAFF; DNA: TGTGCCAGCAGTCCCGGCGGGCTTCTGAACACTGAAGCTTTCTTT
size: -; J: TRBJ2-7; V: TRBV20-1; D: -; CDR3: CSAGSEYEQYF; DNA: TGCAGTGCCGGTTCGGAGTACGAGCAGTACTTC
size: few; J: TRBJ2-7; V: TRBV18; D: TRBD1; CDR3: CASSPPGQLYEQYF; DNA: TGTGCCAGCTCACCACCGGGACAGCTCTACGAGCAGTACTTC